The 13 T cell receptor beta chains given below trace back to one sample, sequenced in a study of T cell changes during pregnancy in multiple sclerosis. TCRdb keeps only in-frame clones here, not all; method: immunoSEQ multiplex PCR. The sample records around 69,000 clones, roughly 92% being singletons. The sample here was peripheral blood, taken in the third trimester of pregnancy. These receptors came from a female donor in good health, enrolled as a control in a pregnancy study.

This chain uses TRBV5-6 with TRBJ1-2; 9 nucleotides align to TRBD1. Germline CDR1 SGHDT, CDR2 YYEEEE. CDR3 length: 14 amino acids. V trimming: 0 bases; J trimming: 5 bases; junction bases outside the gene matches: 2. CDR3 sequence (DNA): TGTGCCAGCAGCTTGGGACAGGGGGGGTATGGCTACACCTTC. This gives the protein CASSLGQGGYGYTF.

V is TRBV6-5 and J is TRBJ1-1; possible D gene TRBD1, 5 bases. CDR1 is MNHEY and CDR2 is SVGAGI in the germline V gene. This CDR3 has 14 residues. Trimming left V 0 bases short and J 1 base short, with 6 bases between. In nucleotides, the CDR3 is TGTGCCAGCAGTTACTCCAGGGCGAACACTGAAGCTTTCTTT. Translated, it gives CASSYSRANTEAFF.

As to this clone: Other nucleotide sequences from this sample produce the same CDR3. This chain uses TRBV18 with TRBJ2-7; 9 bases fit TRBD1. The CDR3 consists of 15 residues. Trimming removed 0 bases from V and 4 bases from J; junction bases left unmatched: 4. Germline CDR1 reads KGHSH; CDR2 reads LQKENI. CDR3 residues: CASSPPGQGTYEQYF. Written as DNA, the CDR3 is TGTGCCAGCTCACCACCGGGACAGGGAACATACGAGCAGTACTTC.

The chain recombines TRBV7-3 with TRBJ2-3, with 7 nucleotides matching TRBD1. V lost 5 bases and J lost 3; bases outside the gene matches: 8. The CDR3 runs 15 residues. Germline V gene lookup returns CDR1 SGHTA and CDR2 FQGTGA. For the CDR3, the DNA is TGTGCCAGCAGCATCAACCCGGGACAGACAGATACGCAGTATTTT. It codes for CASSINPGQTDTQYF.

The rearrangement links TRBV25-1 to TRBJ1-2, with D perhaps TRBD1 (5 bases). In germline, CDR1 is MGHDK, CDR2 SYGVNS. V gave up 3 bases and J gave up 4 bases, with 15 bases separating them. CDR3 length: 15 residues. CDR3 nucleotide sequence: TGTGCCAGCAGTGACAGGGCCGGAGGGGTCTATGGCTACACCTTC. The encoded protein is CASSDRAGGVYGYTF.

The CDR3: CASSFPQGETQYF. DNA of the CDR3: TGCGCCAGCAGCTTCCCCCAGGGAGAGACCCAGTACTTC. The chain recombines TRBV5-1 with TRBJ2-5; TRBD1 might be the D (5 bases). There are 13 residues in the CDR3. From germline, CDR1 is SGHRS and CDR2 YFSETQ. V dropped 2 bases and J dropped 4 bases, with 9 bases sitting between them.

The chain combines TRBV7-2 with TRBJ2-3, with 9 bases matching TRBD2. The CDR3 is 15 residues long. The J segment lost 1 base and the V segment lost 4 bases, leaving 3 bases of the junction unmatched. CDR1 and CDR2 (germline): SGHTA, FQGNSA. This chain's CDR3 is CASSSKRGGTDTQYF. The CDR3 nucleotides are TGTGCCAGCAGCTCAAAGCGGGGGGGCACAGATACGCAGTATTTT. The full variable domain, in which reference TRBV7-2 and TRBJ2-3 provide the parts outside the CDR3, is GAGVSQSPSNKVTEKGKDVELRCDPISGHTALYWYRQSLGQGLEFLIYFQGNSAPDKSGLPSDRFSAERTGGSVSTLTIQRTQQEDSAVYLCASSSKRGGTDTQYFGPGTRLTVL.

The V call is TRBV7-9, the J call TRBJ1-4; perhaps TRBD1 as D (6 bases). Trimming pared 1 base from V and 3 bases from J, leaving 9 bases between. The CDR3 contains 15 residues. CDR1 and CDR2 from the germline V gene are SEHNR and FQNEAQ (reference sequence). Here the CDR3 DNA reads TGTGCCAGCAGCTTAGATGGACAGTCTAATGAAAAACTGTTTTTT. Protein product: CASSLDGQSNEKLFF.

This clone was counted once. The chain uses TRBV19 and TRBJ2-1; 10 bases line up with TRBD2. CDR3 length: 15 residues. Trimming took 6 bases from V and 5 from J; bases not matched to a gene: 7. Germline V gives CDR1 LNHDA, CDR2 SQIVND (reference sequence). In DNA, the CDR3 is TGTGCCAGTAGCCCTAGCGGGGGCTTCAACAATGAGCAGTTCTTC. This codes for CASSPSGGFNNEQFF.

The V gene is TRBV18, the J gene TRBJ2-2; D perhaps matches TRBD1 (5 bases). The CDR3 length is 13 residues. The V end was cut by 6 bases, the J end by 4 bases, with 9 bases between. The germline V gene has CDR1 KGHSH and CDR2 LQKENI. This CDR3 is CASSQGLTGELFF. The CDR3 coding sequence is TGTGCCAGCTCTCAGGGCCTCACCGGGGAGCTGTTTTTT.

The chain has TRBV7-9 and TRBJ2-1, with 13 bases aligning to TRBD2. The J segment lost 8 bases and the V segment lost 4 bases, leaving 11 bases of the junction unmatched. Germline loops: CDR1 SEHNR, CDR2 FQNEAQ (reference sequence). CDR3 length: 17 residues. DNA of the CDR3: TGTGCCAGCAGCTCCCGGACTAGCGGGAGACCCTGGGATGAGCAGTTCTTC. Residues: CASSSRTSGRPWDEQFF.

This sequence joins TRBV7-2 and TRBJ2-3; 7 bases line up with TRBD1. Germline V gives CDR1 SGHTA, CDR2 FQGNSA. The CDR3 runs 17 residues. J gave up 3 bases and V 6 bases, and 15 bases lay outside the gene matches. DNA for the CDR3: TGTGCCAGCAGTCTACAGACAGGGAATACTGGTACAGATACGCAGTATTTT. Translated: CASSLQTGNTGTDTQYF.

This clone came up once. The rearrangement joins TRBV7-2 to TRBJ2-3; unclear D gene. Germline CDR1 and CDR2: SGHTA and FQGNSA. V was trimmed by 4 bases and J by 3 bases, leaving 5 bases between them. CDR3 size: 12 residues. Here the CDR3 reads CASSSYTDTQYF. The CDR3 DNA follows: TGTGCCAGCAGCTCGTATACAGATACGCAGTATTTT.